The 32 T cell receptor beta chains below come from one sample, sequenced in a study of CD8 T cells in ankylosing spondylitis. Study results and limitations: Characteristic, it appeared, of ankylosing spondylitis blood was a TCR beta motif of about eight highly homologous variants.

These receptors' targets are unknown. MiXCR, applied by TCRdb to the 5' RACE reads, yields one record per CDR3 protein. This sample has under 950,000 distinct CDR3 sequences, with roughly 20% found just once. The sequencing input was blood, either unsorted or a sorted T cell fraction (not recorded which). These TCRs come from a male donor with ankylosing spondylitis.

This chain joins TRBV3-1 and TRBJ2-7, with D maybe TRBD2 (5 bases). V dropped 1 base and J dropped 3 bases, with 10 bases sitting between them. Germline CDR1 LGHDT, CDR2 YNNKEL (reference sequence). CDR3 length: 14 amino acids. CDR3 residues: CASSQADGIYEQYF. CDR3 nucleotide sequence: TGTGCCAGCAGCCAAGCGGACGGGATCTACGAGCAGTACTTC.

CDR3 protein: CASSNKETQYF. CDR3 in DNA: TGTGCCAGCAGCAACAAAGAGACCCAGTACTTC. The genes are TRBV6-6 and TRBJ2-5; no clear D. The CDR3 totals 11 residues. The germline CDR1 and CDR2 sequences are MNHNY and SVGAGI (reference sequence). V was pared by 6 bases and J by 3 bases, with 5 bases between.

The chain carries TRBV12-3 or TRBV12-4 and TRBJ1-1, with 8 bases that match TRBD1. The V and J ends lost 8 bases and 1 base, in that order; junction bases with no gene match: 6. There are 14 residues in the CDR3. CDR3 loop: CASESQGGNTEAFF. CDR3 in DNA: TGTGCCAGCGAGTCACAGGGGGGGAACACTGAAGCTTTCTTT.

The chain recombines TRBV20-1 with TRBJ1-1, with 8 bases identical to TRBD1. The CDR3 runs to 16 residues. Germline V gene sequence: CDR1 DFQATT, CDR2 SNEGSKA (reference sequence). V dropped 0 bases and J dropped 3; count of bases not matched to a gene: 9. The CDR3 nucleotides read TGCAGTGCTAGAGATTGGCAGGGGGCGCCGGACACTGAAGCTTTCTTT. This gives the protein CSARDWQGAPDTEAFF.

This clonotype was found once. The chain uses TRBV27 and TRBJ2-7; TRBD2 matches at 7 bases. The length of the CDR3 is 11 residues. Germline values: CDR1 MNHEY, CDR2 SMNVEV (reference sequence). The V gene end was trimmed by 8 bases and the J gene end by 6 bases; junction bases not matched to a gene: 4. The CDR3 DNA is TGTGCCAGCCGGGGGGTCCGCGAGCAGTACTTC. Translation gives CASRGVREQYF.

The rearrangement joins TRBV6-1 to TRBJ2-4; D is perhaps TRBD1 or TRBD2 (6 bases each). The germline gives CDR1 MNHNS, CDR2 SASEGT. The CDR3 is made up of 13 amino acids. V was clipped by 2 bases and J by 7 bases, with 9 bases between them. The CDR3: CASSELGGNIQYF. The DNA of the CDR3 is TGTGCCAGCAGTGAATTAGGGGGGAACATTCAGTACTTC.

This clonotype came up many times. The rearrangement links TRBV20-1 to TRBJ1-5; tentative D call: TRBD1 (5 bases). V lost 3 bases and J 6 bases, leaving 15 bases between the germline ends. There are 14 residues in the CDR3. Looked up from germline, CDR1 is DFQATT and CDR2 is SNEGSKA (reference sequence). For the CDR3, the DNA is TGCAGTGCTAGGGGGACCGAAGTGAGTCAGCCCCAGCATTTT. Its protein product is CSARGTEVSQPQHF.

The chain employs TRBV4-3 and TRBJ2-7; 8 nucleotides match TRBD1. V lost 1 base to trimming and J lost 4 bases; unmatched junction nucleotides: 6. The CDR3 runs to 15 residues. Germline V gene data show CDR1 as LGHNA and CDR2 as YSLEER. CDR3 sequence: CASSQADYRGYEQYF. The CDR3 DNA reads TGCGCCAGCAGCCAAGCGGATTACAGGGGGTACGAGCAGTACTTC.

V usage is TRBV5-6 and J usage is TRBJ2-2; 8 nucleotides line up with TRBD2. The CDR3 totals 16 residues. J lost 4 bases, V lost 0 bases, and 5 bases had no gene match. The germline CDR1 and CDR2 sequences are SGHDT and YYEEEE. The CDR3 reads CASSLEASGFTGELFF. CDR3 coding DNA: TGTGCCAGCAGCTTGGAGGCTAGCGGGTTCACCGGGGAGCTGTTTTTT.

This clonotype was observed a handful of times. The rearrangement links TRBV7-2 to TRBJ2-3; no firm D call. Germline V gene sequence: CDR1 SGHTA, CDR2 FQGNSA. The CDR3 has 14 residues. V was trimmed by 1 base and J by 6 bases, leaving 11 bases between them. CDR3 nucleotide sequence: TGTGCCAGCAGCTTAGTGGGCTCCCACGATACGCAGTATTTT. It translates to CASSLVGSHDTQYF.

This clonotype was found a few times. The rearrangement joins TRBV12-3 or TRBV12-4 to TRBJ2-5; D may be TRBD2 (5 bases). Trimming left V 6 bases short and J 4 bases short, with 18 bases between. This CDR3 region has 15 residues. The CDR3 DNA is TGTGCCAGCAGACCCGGGTCGGGGAAGGGAGAGACCCAGTACTTC. Its translation: CASRPGSGKGETQYF.

The CDR3 protein is CASSSTTLSYEQYF. The CDR3 DNA reads TGTGCCAGCAGCTCGACCACCCTCTCCTACGAGCAGTACTTC. This chain joins TRBV28 and TRBJ2-7, with D hard to call. Germline CDR1 reads MDHEN; CDR2 reads SYDVKM. This CDR3 has 14 amino acids. V was pared by 6 bases and J by 0 bases, with 12 bases between.

This chain links TRBV3-1 with TRBJ1-3, with D uncertain. The CDR3 covers 13 residues. The ends were cut back, 4 bases at V and 4 bases at J, with 8 bases in the middle. Germline V gives CDR1 LGHDT, CDR2 YNNKEL (reference sequence). CDR3 nucleotide sequence: TGTGCCAGCAGCCCTCGAGGGGGAAACACCATATATTTT. Residues: CASSPRGGNTIYF.

This clonotype was recorded at least ten times. The J gene is TRBJ1-2, the V gene TRBV28; TRBD1 is a possible D gene (5 bases). The germline gives CDR1 MDHEN, CDR2 SYDVKM. Deletions cut 6 bases from V and 4 bases from J, with 12 bases between. CDR3 length: 13 amino acids. The CDR3 here is CASSQTAIYGYTF. The CDR3 DNA follows: TGTGCCAGCAGCCAGACAGCGATCTATGGCTACACCTTC.

The genes are TRBV2 and TRBJ2-7, with TRBD2 identical over 7 bases. The CDR3 loop spans 14 amino acids. The V gene's germline CDR1 is SNHLY and CDR2 FYNNEI. The ends lost 7 bases at V and 2 bases at J; junction bases unmatched: 8. CDR3 sequence reads: CASTAGTTPYEQYF. The CDR3 DNA reads as TGTGCCAGCACCGCCGGGACTACCCCCTACGAGCAGTACTTC. Full variable domain (outside the CDR3, taken from reference TRBV2 and TRBJ2-7): EPEVTQTPSHQVTQMGQEVILRCVPISNHLYFYWYRQILGQKVEFLVSFYNNEISEKSEIFDDQFSVERPDGSNFTLKIRSTKLEDSAMYFCASTAGTTPYEQYFGPGTRLTVT.

This clonotype was detected ten times or more. The chain carries TRBV4-2 and TRBJ2-7; 7 bases are shared with TRBD2. V trimming: 4 bases; J trimming: 2 bases; junction bases outside the gene matches: 8. The CDR3 has 15 residues. Germline CDR1 reads LGHNA; CDR2 reads YNFKEQ. The CDR3 loop reads CASSPTRGLTYEQYF. The CDR3 DNA reads as TGTGCCAGCAGCCCTACGAGGGGACTAACCTACGAGCAGTACTTC.

J is TRBJ1-1 and V is TRBV7-2, with D tentatively TRBD1 (5 bases). This CDR3 is 13 amino acids long. The V gene lost 4 bases and the J gene lost 7 bases, with 13 bases spanning the gap. Germline assignment: CDR1 SGHTA and CDR2 FQGNSA. The CDR3 coding sequence is TGTGCCAGCAGCTCAGAGGGACGCCTTGAAGCTTTCTTT. The encoded protein is CASSSEGRLEAFF.

This clonotype was detected only a few times. The chain employs TRBV5-1 and TRBJ2-3; 9 bases are shared with TRBD1. The CDR3 length is 15 residues. CDR1 and CDR2 from the germline V gene are SGHRS and YFSETQ. Unmatched junction bases numbered 5, after V lost 4 bases and J lost 2 bases. The CDR3 DNA follows: TGCGCCAGCAGCGCGGGACAGGGTCCCACAGATACGCAGTATTTT. Translating gives CASSAGQGPTDTQYF.

The table lists this clonotype with a few counts. The rearrangement uses TRBV14 and TRBJ1-6; D is uncertain. This CDR3 has 14 residues. CDR1 SGHDN and CDR2 FVKESK come from the germline V gene. The V and J ends lost 1 base and 7 bases respectively, with 8 bases between them. The CDR3 DNA reads TGTGCCAGCAGCCAAGGCAAGAAAAATTCACCCCTCCACTTT. Translated, it gives CASSQGKKNSPLHF.

This clonotype has ten or more counts. J is TRBJ2-1 and V is TRBV4-3; D unclear. V lost 0 bases and J lost 7, with 7 bases in between. The CDR3 totals 13 residues. In germline, CDR1 is LGHNA, CDR2 YSLEER. Written as DNA, the CDR3 is TGCGCCAGCAGCCAAGATTTAGGGAATGAGCAGTTCTTC. Protein sequence: CASSQDLGNEQFF.

This clonotype came up a few times. This chain uses TRBV24-1 with TRBJ2-1, with D unclear. CDR1 and CDR2 (germline): KGHDR, SFDVKD. V lost 4 bases, J lost 8 bases, and 5 bases lay in between. The CDR3 has 11 amino acids. The CDR3 here is CATSDRDEQFF. CDR3 sequence (DNA): TGTGCCACCAGTGACCGCGATGAGCAGTTCTTC.

The chain links TRBV5-1 to TRBJ2-1, with 11 bases matching TRBD2. CDR1 and CDR2 (germline): SGHRS, YFSETQ. The V segment lost 5 bases and the J segment 6 bases; nucleotides outside the gene matches: 7. The CDR3 covers 15 residues. The CDR3 region has the DNA TGCGCCAGCAGTCCAATAGCGGGGGGGCCCAATGAGCAGTTCTTC. Translated, it gives CASSPIAGGPNEQFF.

This clonotype was picked up a small number of times. The genes are TRBV20-1 and TRBJ2-7, with 9 bases fitting TRBD2. The CDR3 is 13 amino acids. CDR1 DFQATT and CDR2 SNEGSKA come from the germline V gene (reference sequence). CDR3 nucleotide sequence: TGCAGCGGCGGCGGGAGGGACTCCTACGAGCAGTACTTC. It translates to CSGGGRDSYEQYF.

This chain links TRBV6-5 with TRBJ2-7; tentatively, D is TRBD2 (6 bases). The V end lost 0 bases, the J end lost 5 bases, and 14 bases lay between the germline ends. The CDR3 spans 15 residues. Germline CDR1 is MNHEY and CDR2 is SVGAGI. In nucleotides, the CDR3 is TGTGCCAGCAGTTACTCAACGGGACTGCGAAACGAGCAGTACTTC. As protein: CASSYSTGLRNEQYF.

Only a few counts were recorded for this clonotype. The rearrangement uses TRBV5-8 and TRBJ2-4, with 9 bases matching TRBD1. Germline values: CDR1 SGHTS, CDR2 YDEGEE. The CDR3 length is 15 residues. The J segment lost 7 bases and the V segment lost 3 bases, leaving 8 bases of the junction unmatched. This CDR3 reads CASSSGTGNSNIQYF. CDR3 nucleotide sequence: TGTGCCAGCAGCTCGGGGACAGGGAACAGTAACATTCAGTACTTC.

The chain joins TRBV7-8 to TRBJ2-7; D remains unclear. Trimming stripped 5 bases from V and 5 bases from J, with 13 bases between. CDR1 and CDR2 from the germline V gene are SGHVS and FQNEAQ. The CDR3 is made up of 13 amino acids. In DNA form, the CDR3 reads TGTGCCAGCAGCCTCCTTCTGTGGAACGAGCAGTACTTC. Protein product: CASSLLLWNEQYF.

The chain carries TRBV21-1 and TRBJ1-2; TRBD1, the D gene given by the table, was not confirmed from the DNA. TRBV21-1 is reported as a pseudogene. The length of the CDR3 is 14 residues. This chain's CDR3 is CASRQKEGSYGYTF. CDR3 DNA sequence: TGTGCCAGCAGGCAAAAAGAGGGGTCATATGGCTACACCTTC.

Ten or more counts support this clonotype. This chain connects TRBV15 to TRBJ1-5; TRBD1 might be the D (6 bases). With 3 bases removed from V and 7 bases from J, the gap between germline ends came to 16 bases. Germline CDR1 is LNHNV and CDR2 is YYDKDF (reference sequence). The CDR3 is made up of 15 amino acids. The CDR3 is CATSSIRGIGQPQHF. As DNA, the CDR3 is TGTGCCACCAGCAGCATCAGGGGTATAGGCCAGCCCCAGCATTTT.

The chain employs TRBV20-1 and TRBJ2-5, with 7 bases identical to TRBD1. With V trimmed by 6 bases and J by 4 bases, 5 bases remained unmatched. Germline V gene data show CDR1 as DFQATT and CDR2 as SNEGSKA (reference sequence). The CDR3 extends over 12 amino acids. The CDR3 DNA follows: TGCAGTGCCAACTCAGGGGGAGAGACCCAGTACTTC. Its translation: CSANSGGETQYF.

This clonotype was recorded a few times. The chain couples TRBV5-6 to TRBJ1-2, with 7 bases lining up with TRBD1. The trim removed 4 bases at V and 6 bases at J, leaving 3 bases unmatched. The CDR3 runs to 12 residues. The germline V gene encodes CDR1 SGHDT and CDR2 YYEEEE. The CDR3 loop reads CASSDQGDGYTF. The CDR3 DNA is TGTGCCAGCAGCGACCAGGGGGATGGCTACACCTTC.

The chain carries TRBV9 and TRBJ2-6; tentatively, D is TRBD2 (5 bases). CDR3 length: 15 amino acids. CDR1 and CDR2 (germline): SGDLS, YYNGEE. V dropped 1 base and J dropped 4 bases, with 9 bases sitting between them. CDR3 sequence reads: CASSVRGLGANVLTF. CDR3 nucleotide sequence: TGTGCCAGCAGCGTAAGAGGGTTAGGGGCCAACGTCCTGACTTTC.

The chain is built from TRBV12-3 or TRBV12-4 and TRBJ1-2; D uncertain. Trimming shortened V by 5 bases and J by 0 bases, and 19 bases separated the two germline ends. The length of the CDR3 is 17 residues. CDR3 sequence (DNA): TGTGCCAGCAGTGCCGCTCTCAACACGCTGACTAACTATGGCTACACCTTC. Its translation is CASSAALNTLTNYGYTF.